Listed below are T cell receptor beta chains from one sample, sequenced in a study of blood T cell repertoires in COVID-19. Sequencing used immunoSEQ multiplex PCR; TCRdb keeps in-frame clones, though not all of them. The sample lists around 50,000 clones, around nine tenths seen once, with roughly 6.5% in the top ten. Sequenced: peripheral blood. The origin of the receptors is an older woman with COVID-19, enrolled during active disease. Both conserved end residues are part of each CDR3. The order of the fields is CDR3 protein, J gene, V gene.

CDR3aa: CASSQAQAGAAGDNEQFF; j_gene: TRBJ2-1; v_gene: TRBV14
CDR3aa: CASSLATGGKAGELFF; j_gene: TRBJ2-2; v_gene: TRBV7-8
CDR3aa: CASSQTSGAYEQYF; j_gene: TRBJ2-7; v_gene: TRBV10-2
CDR3aa: CASSPRLAGGTYNEQFF; j_gene: TRBJ2-1; v_gene: TRBV11-2
CDR3aa: CASSPWTGAGEKLFF; j_gene: TRBJ1-4; v_gene: TRBV18
CDR3aa: CASSDFSGGSTDTQYF; j_gene: TRBJ2-3; v_gene: TRBV6-1
CDR3aa: CASSPQLAGAVGELFF; j_gene: TRBJ2-2; v_gene: TRBV18
CDR3aa: CASRRGQVGTEAFF; j_gene: TRBJ1-1; v_gene: TRBV28
CDR3aa: CASSLGGRTEAFF; j_gene: TRBJ1-1; v_gene: TRBV6-5
CDR3aa: CASSISGGQSYEQYF; j_gene: TRBJ2-7; v_gene: TRBV19
CDR3aa: CASSPEIQGSQPQHF; j_gene: TRBJ1-5; v_gene: TRBV18
CDR3aa: CAWSSQGNQPQHF; j_gene: TRBJ1-5; v_gene: TRBV30
CDR3aa: CASKLAGALQETQYF; j_gene: TRBJ2-5; v_gene: TRBV2
CDR3aa: CASSLIGTVNYGYTF; j_gene: TRBJ1-2; v_gene: TRBV28
CDR3aa: CATSREKNQPQHF; j_gene: TRBJ1-5; v_gene: TRBV2
CDR3aa: CASKDRFSPLHF; j_gene: TRBJ1-6; v_gene: TRBV27
CDR3aa: CASSLSGGWSNQPQHF; j_gene: TRBJ1-5; v_gene: TRBV3-1/TRBV3-2
CDR3aa: CASSHGQGSNEQFF; j_gene: TRBJ2-1; v_gene: TRBV4-2
CDR3aa: CAWTDGPTDTQYF; j_gene: TRBJ2-3; v_gene: TRBV30
CDR3aa: CASSKFEGQGMNTEAFF; j_gene: TRBJ1-1; v_gene: TRBV19
CDR3aa: CAISEYRGGEQYF; j_gene: TRBJ2-7; v_gene: TRBV10-3
CDR3aa: CASSLVDNHYGYTF; j_gene: TRBJ1-2; v_gene: TRBV5-1
CDR3aa: CASRPTTSGSAEQYF; j_gene: TRBJ2-7; v_gene: TRBV6-5
CDR3aa: CAWSQDRGPDTQYF; j_gene: TRBJ2-3; v_gene: TRBV30
CDR3aa: CASVDRVYTGELFF; j_gene: TRBJ2-2; v_gene: TRBV19
CDR3aa: CASSPVGGHTYEQYF; j_gene: TRBJ2-7; v_gene: TRBV5-1
CDR3aa: CASSLGVGHTIYF; j_gene: TRBJ1-3; v_gene: TRBV13
CDR3aa: CASSLSANRAYNEQFF; j_gene: TRBJ2-1; v_gene: TRBV11-2
CDR3aa: CASRALGERELNTEAFF; j_gene: TRBJ1-1; v_gene: TRBV28
CDR3aa: CASSLEQVNSPLHF; j_gene: TRBJ1-6; v_gene: TRBV6-5
CDR3aa: CASSSGQGMYEQYF; j_gene: TRBJ2-7; v_gene: TRBV5-6